A selection of T cell receptor beta chains follows, all from one sample in a study of blood T cells in healthy people across ages. TCRdb independently ran MiXCR on the 5' RACE reads; one entry per CDR3 protein. The sample contains roughly 1.5 million distinct CDR3 sequences, less than 45% of which appear only once. The sequenced material came from blood. These receptors came from a woman aged 18-35 years in good health. Both conserved end residues are part of each CDR3. The D gene is left open where the match is weak. Size values are once, few and many counts, or a class for expanded clones, and some rows have none.

CDR3aa: CASSLGGLNNYGYTF; CDR3nt: TGTGCCAGCAGCTTAGGAGGCCTGAATAACTATGGCTACACCTTC; d_gene: -; v_gene: TRBV11-1; j_gene: TRBJ1-2; abundance: few
CDR3aa: CAWSDYGRQGYEQYF; CDR3nt: TGTGCCTGGAGCGACTACGGACGACAGGGCTACGAGCAGTACTTC; d_gene: TRBD1; v_gene: TRBV30; j_gene: TRBJ2-7; abundance: -
CDR3aa: CASSYGVVSSYNSPLHF; CDR3nt: TGTGCCAGCAGTTATGGTGTCGTAAGCTCCTATAATTCACCCCTCCACTTT; d_gene: -; v_gene: TRBV6-5; j_gene: TRBJ1-6; abundance: few
CDR3aa: CASSLVIGETQYF; CDR3nt: TGTGCCAGCAGCTTAGTGATTGGGGAGACCCAGTACTTC; d_gene: -; v_gene: TRBV7-2; j_gene: TRBJ2-5; abundance: many
CDR3aa: CASSHGGTDADTQYF; CDR3nt: TGTGCCAGCAGTCACGGGGGGACAGACGCAGATACGCAGTATTTT; d_gene: -; v_gene: TRBV6-5; j_gene: TRBJ2-3; abundance: -
CDR3aa: CASSPWDSTDTQYF; CDR3nt: TGTGCCAGCAGCCCCTGGGACAGCACAGATACGCAGTATTTT; d_gene: -; v_gene: TRBV7-2; j_gene: TRBJ2-3; abundance: many
CDR3aa: CASRPTSGSIGYEQYF; CDR3nt: TGTGCCAGCAGACCTACTAGCGGGAGTATCGGCTACGAGCAGTACTTC; d_gene: TRBD2; v_gene: TRBV12-3/TRBV12-4; j_gene: TRBJ2-7; abundance: -
CDR3aa: CASSPGAIYEQFF; CDR3nt: TGTGCCAGCAGTCCCGGGGCTATCTACGAGCAGTTCTTC; d_gene: -; v_gene: TRBV6-2/TRBV6-3; j_gene: TRBJ2-1; abundance: -
CDR3aa: CSATSGNTEAFF; CDR3nt: TGCAGTGCCACCTCGGGGAACACTGAAGCTTTCTTT; d_gene: -; v_gene: TRBV20-1; j_gene: TRBJ1-1; abundance: -
CDR3aa: CASSPTDRESNEKLFF; CDR3nt: TGTGCCAGCAGTCCAACGGACAGGGAGTCTAATGAAAAACTGTTTTTT; d_gene: TRBD1; v_gene: TRBV12-3/TRBV12-4; j_gene: TRBJ1-4; abundance: -
CDR3aa: CASSAGLKYEQYF; CDR3nt: TGTGCCAGCAGCGCGGGCTTGAAGTACGAGCAGTACTTC; d_gene: -; v_gene: TRBV5-4; j_gene: TRBJ2-7; abundance: -
CDR3aa: CSASGQNYGYTF; CDR3nt: TGCAGTGCTAGTGGGCAGAACTATGGCTACACCTTC; d_gene: -; v_gene: TRBV20-1; j_gene: TRBJ1-2; abundance: many
CDR3aa: CASSQGGGAYGYTF; CDR3nt: TGTGCCAGCAGCCAAGGAGGGGGGGCATATGGCTACACCTTC; d_gene: -; v_gene: TRBV4-2; j_gene: TRBJ1-2; abundance: many
CDR3aa: CASTEGWGGYNEQFF; CDR3nt: TGTGCCAGCACCGAGGGTTGGGGGGGATACAATGAGCAGTTCTTC; d_gene: TRBD2; v_gene: TRBV14; j_gene: TRBJ2-1; abundance: -
CDR3aa: CSARGTSGRGRAYEQYF; CDR3nt: TGCAGTGCTAGAGGGACTAGCGGGAGGGGGAGGGCTTACGAGCAGTACTTC; d_gene: TRBD2; v_gene: TRBV20-1; j_gene: TRBJ2-7; abundance: once
CDR3aa: CSASNGGDLYEQYF; CDR3nt: TGCAGTGCTAGTAATGGGGGCGATCTCTACGAGCAGTACTTC; d_gene: -; v_gene: TRBV20-1; j_gene: TRBJ2-7; abundance: -
CDR3aa: CASKREQGGFTDTQYF; CDR3nt: TGCGCCAGCAAAAGGGAACAGGGGGGTTTCACAGATACGCAGTATTTT; d_gene: TRBD1; v_gene: TRBV4-1; j_gene: TRBJ2-3; abundance: few
CDR3aa: CASRQGTTVNTEAFF; CDR3nt: TGTGCCAGCAGGCAAGGCACGACGGTGAACACTGAAGCTTTCTTT; d_gene: -; v_gene: TRBV14; j_gene: TRBJ1-1; abundance: -
CDR3aa: CASSSSARSSYEQYF; CDR3nt: TGTGCCAGCAGCTCAAGTGCTCGAAGCTCCTACGAGCAGTACTTC; d_gene: -; v_gene: TRBV7-9; j_gene: TRBJ2-7; abundance: few
CDR3aa: CASSFGGTLQPQHF; CDR3nt: TGTGCCAGCAGTTTCGGGGGAACCTTGCAGCCCCAGCATTTT; d_gene: -; v_gene: TRBV28; j_gene: TRBJ1-5; abundance: -
CDR3aa: CASTPTGNSNQPQHF; CDR3nt: TGCGCCAGCACCCCGACAGGGAATAGCAATCAGCCCCAGCATTTT; d_gene: TRBD1; v_gene: TRBV4-1; j_gene: TRBJ1-5; abundance: few
CDR3aa: CASSTHRGLGYTF; CDR3nt: TGTGCCAGCAGCACCCACAGGGGTCTTGGCTACACCTTC; d_gene: TRBD1; v_gene: TRBV7-2; j_gene: TRBJ1-2; abundance: few
CDR3aa: CASSQPGTGGAGGYTF; CDR3nt: TGCGCCAGCAGTCAACCGGGAACAGGGGGCGCAGGTGGCTACACCTTC; d_gene: TRBD1; v_gene: TRBV4-3; j_gene: TRBJ1-2; abundance: -
CDR3aa: CASSLWGRMNTEAFF; CDR3nt: TGTGCCAGCAGCTTATGGGGTAGAATGAACACTGAAGCTTTCTTT; d_gene: -; v_gene: TRBV11-2; j_gene: TRBJ1-1; abundance: -
CDR3aa: CASSPLSRVGNYGYTF; CDR3nt: TGTGCCAGCAGCCCTTTGAGTCGGGTGGGAAACTATGGCTACACCTTC; d_gene: -; v_gene: TRBV11-2; j_gene: TRBJ1-2; abundance: -
CDR3aa: CASSELWLAGGRETQYF; CDR3nt: TGTGCCAGCAGTGAATTATGGCTAGCGGGGGGCAGGGAGACCCAGTACTTC; d_gene: TRBD2; v_gene: TRBV25-1; j_gene: TRBJ2-5; abundance: once
CDR3aa: CASSFDDAGYTF; CDR3nt: TGCGCCAGCAGCTTCGACGATGCTGGCTACACCTTC; d_gene: -; v_gene: TRBV5-1; j_gene: TRBJ1-2; abundance: -
CDR3aa: CASSSGEGRYSYEQYF; CDR3nt: TGTGCCAGCAGCTCCGGAGAGGGAAGATACTCCTACGAGCAGTACTTC; d_gene: -; v_gene: TRBV6-6; j_gene: TRBJ2-7; abundance: -
CDR3aa: CASKTLPADTQYF; CDR3nt: TGTGCCAGCAAGACCCTACCGGCAGATACGCAGTATTTT; d_gene: -; v_gene: TRBV12-3/TRBV12-4; j_gene: TRBJ2-3; abundance: -
CDR3aa: CSARGQGRGQPQHF; CDR3nt: TGCAGTGCTAGAGGACAGGGGAGGGGTCAGCCCCAGCATTTT; d_gene: TRBD1; v_gene: TRBV20-1; j_gene: TRBJ1-5; abundance: once
CDR3aa: CATDTGVPYNEQFF; CDR3nt: TGTGCCACCGACACAGGGGTCCCCTACAATGAGCAGTTCTTC; d_gene: TRBD1; v_gene: TRBV2; j_gene: TRBJ2-1; abundance: few
CDR3aa: CASSAGRTNEKLFF; CDR3nt: TGTGCCAGCAGTGCGGGCAGGACTAATGAAAAACTGTTTTTT; d_gene: -; v_gene: TRBV6-1; j_gene: TRBJ1-4; abundance: once
CDR3aa: CASSEGTGAYGYTF; CDR3nt: TGTGCCAGCAGTGAAGGGACAGGGGCCTATGGCTACACCTTC; d_gene: TRBD1; v_gene: TRBV2; j_gene: TRBJ1-2; abundance: -
CDR3aa: CASRGTGANVLTF; CDR3nt: TGTGCCAGTAGGGGTACTGGGGCCAACGTCCTGACTTTC; d_gene: -; v_gene: TRBV19; j_gene: TRBJ2-6; abundance: -
CDR3aa: CSAGQNSHRANQFF; CDR3nt: TGCAGTGCTGGACAAAATTCACACAGGGCGAACCAGTTCTTC; d_gene: -; v_gene: TRBV20-1; j_gene: TRBJ2-1; abundance: once
CDR3aa: CSARGSRSTNEQYF; CDR3nt: TGCAGTGCTAGAGGCAGCAGGAGTACCAACGAGCAGTACTTC; d_gene: -; v_gene: TRBV20-1; j_gene: TRBJ2-7; abundance: -
CDR3aa: CASSFLAGERYTQYF; CDR3nt: TGTGCCAGCAGTTTTCTGGCAGGGGAGCGGTATACGCAGTATTTT; d_gene: -; v_gene: TRBV27; j_gene: TRBJ2-3; abundance: -
CDR3aa: CASSLSRYYGYTF; CDR3nt: TGTGCCAGCAGCTTGTCCAGGTACTATGGCTACACCTTC; d_gene: -; v_gene: TRBV7-9; j_gene: TRBJ1-2; abundance: -
CDR3aa: CSIPVPYGYTF; CDR3nt: TGCAGCATCCCAGTCCCCTATGGCTACACCTTC; d_gene: -; v_gene: TRBV29-1; j_gene: TRBJ1-2; abundance: few
CDR3aa: CASSYLRMSSYEQYF; CDR3nt: TGTGCCAGCAGTTACCTGAGGATGAGCTCCTACGAGCAGTACTTC; d_gene: -; v_gene: TRBV6-2/TRBV6-3; j_gene: TRBJ2-7; abundance: -
CDR3aa: CASGTWGSEAFF; CDR3nt: TGTGCTAGTGGTACTTGGGGTTCTGAAGCTTTCTTT; d_gene: -; v_gene: TRBV12-5; j_gene: TRBJ1-1; abundance: few
CDR3aa: CATSRGGNFKGEQFF; CDR3nt: TGTGCCACCAGCCGCGGGGGGAACTTTAAGGGTGAGCAGTTCTTC; d_gene: TRBD2; v_gene: TRBV15; j_gene: TRBJ2-1; abundance: -
CDR3aa: CATSRDGEGEQYF; CDR3nt: TGTGCCACCAGCAGAGATGGTGAAGGCGAGCAGTACTTC; d_gene: -; v_gene: TRBV15; j_gene: TRBJ2-7; abundance: -
CDR3aa: CASSLGQGATYGYTF; CDR3nt: TGTGCCAGCAGCTTGGGACAGGGGGCGACCTATGGCTACACCTTC; d_gene: TRBD1; v_gene: TRBV7-3; j_gene: TRBJ1-2; abundance: -
CDR3aa: CSARRGQGGNQPQHF; CDR3nt: TGCAGTGCTAGAAGGGGACAGGGAGGCAATCAGCCCCAGCATTTT; d_gene: TRBD1; v_gene: TRBV20-1; j_gene: TRBJ1-5; abundance: -
CDR3aa: CASSLSGSCTDTQYF; CDR3nt: TGTGCCAGCAGCCTCAGCGGGAGTTGCACAGATACGCAGTATTTT; d_gene: TRBD2; v_gene: TRBV12-3/TRBV12-4; j_gene: TRBJ2-3; abundance: -
CDR3aa: CASTLGLAGYNEQFF; CDR3nt: TGTGCCAGCACCCTTGGACTAGCGGGGTACAATGAGCAGTTCTTC; d_gene: TRBD2; v_gene: TRBV12-3/TRBV12-4; j_gene: TRBJ2-1; abundance: -
CDR3aa: CASSLVRVGEQFF; CDR3nt: TGTGCCAGCAGCTTAGTGAGAGTCGGGGAGCAGTTCTTC; d_gene: -; v_gene: TRBV11-2; j_gene: TRBJ2-1; abundance: -
CDR3aa: CASSQDMSEQYF; CDR3nt: TGTGCCAGCAGCCAAGATATGAGCGAGCAGTACTTC; d_gene: -; v_gene: TRBV4-2; j_gene: TRBJ2-7; abundance: few
CDR3aa: CIASHYNEQFF; CDR3nt: TGCATTGCTAGCCACTACAATGAGCAGTTCTTC; d_gene: -; v_gene: TRBV20-1; j_gene: TRBJ2-1; abundance: -
CDR3aa: CASSLRLAGGTSYNEQFF; CDR3nt: TGTGCCAGCAGCTTGAGACTAGCGGGAGGGACCTCCTACAATGAGCAGTTCTTC; d_gene: TRBD2; v_gene: TRBV7-2; j_gene: TRBJ2-1; abundance: -
CDR3aa: CASARDAVTGQPQHF; CDR3nt: TGTGCCAGCGCCCGAGACGCAGTAACGGGACAGCCCCAGCATTTT; d_gene: -; v_gene: TRBV6-2/TRBV6-3; j_gene: TRBJ1-5; abundance: -
CDR3aa: CASTLGQAERTDTQYF; CDR3nt: TGTGCCAGCACCCTGGGGCAAGCGGAGCGCACAGATACGCAGTATTTT; d_gene: -; v_gene: TRBV4-2; j_gene: TRBJ2-3; abundance: few
CDR3aa: CATSRETSSNYGYTF; CDR3nt: TGTGCCACCAGCAGAGAGACCAGTTCTAACTATGGCTACACCTTC; d_gene: -; v_gene: TRBV15; j_gene: TRBJ1-2; abundance: -
CDR3aa: CASSLDRAMNTEAFF; CDR3nt: TGTGCCAGCAGTTTGGACAGGGCCATGAACACTGAAGCTTTCTTT; d_gene: TRBD1; v_gene: TRBV27; j_gene: TRBJ1-1; abundance: -